Following are 30 T cell receptor beta chains from one sample sequenced in a study of blood T cell repertoires in COVID-19. Measured with immunoSEQ multiplex PCR; TCRdb has only the in-frame clones, and not every one. The sample lists roughly 150,000 clones, approximately 80% occurring once. Sequenced material: PBMCs or T cells enriched from blood (not recorded which). The source is a man between 65 and 85 years old who had been exposed to COVID-19.

This chain uses TRBV18 with TRBJ1-2; D might be TRBD1 (5 bases). Trimming shortened V by 4 bases and J by 2 bases, and 11 bases separated the two germline ends. CDR3 length: 14 amino acids. CDR1 and CDR2 (germline): KGHSH, LQKENI. CDR3 sequence reads: CASSLADTNYGYTF. CDR3 bases: TGTGCCAGCTCACTTGCGGACACCAACTATGGCTACACCTTC.

This sequence joins TRBV29-1 and TRBJ1-2; no definite D call. V lost 6 bases and J lost 4, with 27 bases in between. Germline values: CDR1 SQVTM, CDR2 ANQGSEA. The CDR3 is 17 residues long. The CDR3 DNA sequence: TGCAGCGTAAATGCACCGGGAACGCCTCGTTTGGGCTATGGCTACACCTTC. Amino acids: CSVNAPGTPRLGYGYTF.

Concerning this clone: Other nucleotide sequences from this sample produce the same CDR3. The gene calls are TRBV30 and TRBJ1-2, with D tentatively TRBD1 (5 bases). The CDR3 covers 12 residues. Per germline, CDR1 GTSNPN and CDR2 SVGIG (reference sequence). Trimming left V 5 bases short and J 2 bases short, with 9 bases between. Here the CDR3 reads CAWGTGNYGYTF. CDR3 nucleotides: TGTGCCTGGGGGACGGGGAACTATGGCTACACCTTC.

The chain carries TRBV4-3 and TRBJ2-2; 7 bases match TRBD2. Germline lookup yields CDR1 LGHNA and CDR2 YSLEER. J gave up 6 bases and V 7 bases, and 17 bases lay outside the gene matches. The CDR3 extends over 17 amino acids. The DNA for the CDR3 is TGCGCCAGCACTCAACCTCCGAGAGGCGGGAGCCCCGGGGAGCTGTTTTTT. This sequence encodes CASTQPPRGGSPGELFF.

The chain carries TRBV3-1 (or the pseudogene TRBV3-2) and TRBJ1-1; 7 positions match TRBD1. The CDR3 spans 14 residues. CDR1 is LGHDT and CDR2 is YNNKEL in the germline V gene (reference sequence). V lost 5 bases, J lost 6 bases, and 9 bases stayed unmatched. CDR3 region: CASSLGTGAPEAFF. Written as DNA, the CDR3 is TGTGCCAGCAGCTTGGGAACAGGGGCCCCTGAAGCTTTCTTT.

The chain employs TRBV7-7 and TRBJ1-1; D is unclear. Germline V gene sequence: CDR1 SSHAT, CDR2 FNYEAQ (reference sequence). Trimming shortened V by 5 bases and J by 0 bases, and 7 bases separated the two germline ends. This CDR3 contains 13 residues. CDR3 amino acids: CASSQSLNTEAFF. The CDR3 region has the DNA TGTGCCAGCAGCCAAAGCTTGAACACTGAAGCTTTCTTT.

The chain joins TRBV18 to TRBJ1-2; 10 nucleotides align to TRBD1. This CDR3 spans 17 amino acids. Germline values: CDR1 KGHSH, CDR2 LQKENI. J gave up 4 bases and V 3 bases, and 11 bases lay outside the gene matches. The CDR3 is CASSPLAGTGDVYGYTF. The CDR3 nucleotides read TGTGCCAGCTCACCCCTCGCGGGGACAGGGGATGTCTATGGCTACACCTTC.

This clone has a single count. The rearrangement links TRBV7-2 to TRBJ2-7; 7 bases fit TRBD2. CDR3 length equals 16 residues. From germline, CDR1 is SGHTA and CDR2 FQGNSA. V trimming: 5 bases; J trimming: 7 bases; junction bases outside the gene matches: 17. CDR3 sequence reads: CASSPRSGGRRWEQYF. CDR3 bases: TGTGCCAGCAGCCCACGATCGGGAGGCCGTAGGTGGGAGCAGTACTTC.

This chain connects TRBV6-2 or TRBV6-3 to TRBJ2-7; D perhaps matches TRBD2 (6 bases). This CDR3 comprises 11 residues. V lost 4 bases, J lost 6 bases, and 7 bases lay in between. The germline V gene has CDR1 MNHEY and CDR2 SVGEGT. The CDR3 DNA reads TGTGCCAGCAGTTGGGGACTCGAGCAGTACTTC. It encodes CASSWGLEQYF.

The gene calls are TRBV2 and TRBJ1-5; unclear D gene. Trimming removed 1 base at V and 0 bases at J, with 16 bases between. Germline CDR1 reads SNHLY; CDR2 reads FYNNEI. This CDR3 region has 18 residues. The CDR3 spells CASSEGQDLLYSNQPQHF. The CDR3 DNA is TGTGCCAGCAGTGAAGGCCAGGATTTACTTTATAGCAATCAGCCCCAGCATTTT.

The CDR3 protein is CASRDRTAGNTIYF. The CDR3 DNA reads as TGTGCCAGCCGGGACAGGACGGCAGGAAACACCATATATTTT. J is TRBJ1-3 and V is TRBV2, with 8 bases aligning to TRBD1. Per the germline V gene, CDR1 is SNHLY and CDR2 is FYNNEI. J lost 4 bases, V lost 8 bases, and 7 bases had no gene match. The CDR3 runs 14 residues.

This clone has just one count. The chain has TRBV7-2 and TRBJ2-1; 14 nucleotides agree with TRBD2. Germline V gene sequence: CDR1 SGHTA, CDR2 FQGNSA. CDR3 length: 18 residues. V dropped 4 bases and J dropped 6; count of bases not matched to a gene: 11. The CDR3 loop is CASSSHRLAGGSGNEQFF. CDR3 nucleotide sequence: TGTGCCAGCAGCTCCCACCGACTAGCGGGAGGGTCCGGCAATGAGCAGTTCTTC.

This chain uses TRBV18 with TRBJ2-6; possible D gene TRBD1, 6 bases. The V and J ends lost 0 bases and 0 bases respectively, with 18 bases between them. There are 20 residues in the CDR3. From germline, CDR1 is KGHSH and CDR2 LQKENI. CDR3 sequence: CASSPPGIGQHYSGANVLTF. CDR3 DNA: TGTGCCAGCTCACCACCCGGGATCGGACAGCACTACTCTGGGGCCAACGTCCTGACTTTC. Based on the CDR3 plus reference TRBV18 and TRBJ2-6, the full variable domain is NAGVMQNPRHLVRRRGQEARLRCSPMKGHSHVYWYRQLPEEGLKFMVYLQKENIIDESGMPKERFSAEFPKEGPSILRIQQVVRGDSAAYFCASSPPGIGQHYSGANVLTFGAGSRLTVL.

The rearrangement joins TRBV19 to TRBJ1-2; D gene unclear. The ends were cut back, 5 bases at V and 6 bases at J, with 10 bases in the middle. CDR3 size: 12 residues. Germline lookup yields CDR1 LNHDA and CDR2 SQIVND (reference sequence). The CDR3 DNA is TGTGCCAGTAGTCGGGAAAGGCATGGCTACACCTTC. It translates to CASSRERHGYTF.

On this clone: Other nucleotide sequences in the sample specify the same CDR3. V and J are TRBV5-1 and TRBJ2-3, with 7 positions matching TRBD1. This CDR3 region has 14 residues. Germline V gene data show CDR1 as SGHRS and CDR2 as YFSETQ. The ends lost 5 bases at V and 0 bases at J; junction bases unmatched: 3. DNA for the CDR3: TGCGCCAGCAGGGGACAGACTAGCACAGATACGCAGTATTTT. Its protein product is CASRGQTSTDTQYF. Full variable domain (missing parts from reference TRBV5-1 and TRBJ2-3): KAGVTQTPRYLIKTRGQQVTLSCSPISGHRSVSWYQQTPGQGLQFLFEYFSETQRNKGNFPGRFSGRQFSNSRSEMNVSTLELGDSALYLCASRGQTSTDTQYFGPGTRLTVL.

The V call is TRBV7-2, the J call TRBJ1-6; 8 bases map to TRBD1. Germline CDR1 is SGHTA and CDR2 is FQGNSA. With 5 bases clipped from V and 3 bases from J, the junction kept 6 bases outside the gene matches. The CDR3 has 16 amino acids. The CDR3 is CASSVQTGVYNSPLHF. CDR3 bases: TGTGCCAGCAGCGTTCAGACAGGGGTCTATAATTCACCCCTCCACTTT.

The chain employs TRBV11-2 and TRBJ2-2, with 14 bases fitting TRBD2. Germline-derived CDR1 and CDR2 are SGHAT and FQNNGV. The length of the CDR3 is 19 residues. The V segment lost 5 bases and the J segment 5 bases; nucleotides outside the gene matches: 13. Written as DNA, the CDR3 is TGTGCCAGCAGCCCTTACAGACTAGCGGGAGGGCAAAGGACCGGGGAGCTGTTTTTT. Translated, it gives CASSPYRLAGGQRTGELFF.

As DNA, the CDR3 is TGTGCCAGCAGCCAAGATATCGGGGGTTTTGGCCCCTACGAGCAGTACTTC. This encodes CASSQDIGGFGPYEQYF. The V gene is TRBV4-2, the J gene TRBJ2-7; D perhaps matches TRBD2 (6 bases). Germline CDR1 LGHNA, CDR2 YNFKEQ. Trimming took off 0 bases at V and 2 bases at J, with 17 bases between the two ends. The CDR3 is 17 residues long.

The chain has TRBV9 and TRBJ2-1; 14 positions match TRBD2. After removal of 4 bases from V and 0 bases from J, the junction contained 6 bases not matched to a gene. The length of the CDR3 is 18 residues. Germline CDR1 and CDR2: SGDLS and YYNGEE. Here the CDR3 reads CASSPRGTSGGSYNEQFF. CDR3 nucleotide sequence: TGTGCCAGCAGCCCTAGGGGGACTAGCGGGGGCTCCTACAATGAGCAGTTCTTC.

This chain joins TRBV10-3 and TRBJ2-7, with 9 bases that match TRBD1. The CDR3 length is 15 residues. After removal of 4 bases from V and 4 bases from J, the junction contained 8 bases not matched to a gene. From germline, CDR1 is ENHRY and CDR2 SYGVKD. The CDR3: CAISGTGGEGYEQYF. The CDR3 region has the DNA TGTGCCATCAGTGGAACAGGGGGCGAGGGGTACGAGCAGTACTTC.

Comments on this clone: The sample contains more than one DNA sequence encoding this CDR3. The chain recombines TRBV6-5 with TRBJ1-1; perhaps TRBD1 as D (6 bases). Germline values: CDR1 MNHEY, CDR2 SVGAGI. V was cut by 6 bases and J by 1 base, with 9 bases left in between. This CDR3 is built from 13 residues. This CDR3 reads CASSLTGNTEAFF. DNA for the CDR3: TGTGCCAGCAGCTTGACAGGGAACACTGAAGCTTTCTTT.

CDR3: CASSPAGQGATGELFF. The DNA of the CDR3 is TGCGCCAGCAGCCCTGCGGGACAGGGAGCCACCGGGGAGCTGTTTTTT. The gene calls are TRBV4-1 and TRBJ2-2; the match to TRBD1 covers 9 bases. Per germline, CDR1 MGHRA and CDR2 YSYEKL. V gave up 4 bases and J gave up 4 bases; unmatched junction bases: 7. This CDR3 contains 16 residues.

For the CDR3, the DNA is TGCGCCAGCGAATTAGCGGGTGCTAACACCGGGGAGCTGTTTTTT. Protein: CASELAGANTGELFF. The V gene is TRBV5-1, the J gene TRBJ2-2, with TRBD2 matching over 7 bases. Germline V gene lookup returns CDR1 SGHRS and CDR2 YFSETQ. V lost 7 bases to trimming and J lost 2 bases; unmatched junction nucleotides: 8. CDR3 length equals 15 residues.

This chain uses TRBV28 with TRBJ1-5, with 8 bases lining up with TRBD1. The CDR3 is 16 residues long. J lost 5 bases, V lost 4 bases, and 10 bases had no gene match. The V gene's germline CDR1 is MDHEN and CDR2 SYDVKM. The CDR3 nucleotides read TGTGCCAGCAGTTCGAACAGGGGGAGGGTTGATCAGCCCCAGCATTTT. It specifies CASSSNRGRVDQPQHF.

The CDR3 reads CASSQPGLGTQYF. The CDR3 region has the DNA TGCGCCAGCAGCCAGCCGGGGTTGGGAACCCAGTACTTC. The J gene is TRBJ2-5, the V gene TRBV4-1; TRBD2 might be the D (5 bases). This CDR3 is built from 13 residues. V dropped 3 bases and J dropped 8 bases, with 13 bases sitting between them. CDR1 and CDR2 (germline): MGHRA, YSYEKL.

J is TRBJ2-7 and V is TRBV19; D unclear. This CDR3 region has 13 residues. Trimming pared 0 bases from V and 7 bases from J, leaving 10 bases between. Germline V gene lookup returns CDR1 LNHDA and CDR2 SQIVND (reference sequence). The CDR3 sequence is CASSIDLIGEQYF. CDR3 in DNA: TGTGCCAGTAGTATAGATCTTATCGGGGAGCAGTACTTC.

This clone occurred many times. The chain joins TRBV27 to TRBJ1-1; D possibly corresponds to TRBD1 (6 bases). Germline V gene lookup returns CDR1 MNHEY and CDR2 SMNVEV (reference sequence). V lost 7 bases, J lost 1 base, and 19 bases lay in between. CDR3 length: 16 residues. CDR3 sequence (DNA): TGTGCCAGCAAGGGACGCCAGGGGCATGGGAACACTGAAGCTTTCTTT. Amino acid sequence: CASKGRQGHGNTEAFF.

This rearrangement joins TRBV13 to TRBJ2-7; 12 bases are a match to TRBD1. The germline V gene has CDR1 PRHDT and CDR2 FYEKMQ (reference sequence). The CDR3 has 15 amino acids. Trimming at V came to 4 bases and at J to 7 bases, leaving 8 bases not matched to a gene. CDR3 nucleotides: TGTGCCAGCAGCTCAAGGGACAGGGGGCGGAGGGAGCAGTACTTC. Residues: CASSSRDRGRREQYF.

CDR3 in DNA: TGTGCCTGGATCCCCCAACAGGGAATTCATCCCCTCCACTTT. Encoded protein: CAWIPQQGIHPLHF. The V and J genes are TRBV30 and TRBJ1-6, with D tentatively TRBD1 (6 bases). The V gene's germline CDR1 is GTSNPN and CDR2 SVGIG (reference sequence). Trimming removed 4 bases at V and 13 bases at J, with 20 bases between. The CDR3 is made up of 14 amino acids. Based on the CDR3 plus reference TRBV30 and TRBJ1-6, the full variable domain is SQTIHQWPATLVQPVGSPLSLECTVEGTSNPNLYWYRQAAGRGLQLLFYSVGIGQISSEVPQNLSASRPQDRQFILSSKKLLLSDSGFYLCAWIPQQGIHPLHFGNGTRLTVT.

The J gene is TRBJ2-5, the V gene TRBV25-1; TRBD1 agrees at 11 bases. The CDR3 runs to 14 residues. The V and J ends lost 7 bases and 8 bases, in that order; junction bases with no gene match: 9. CDR1 is MGHDK, CDR2 SYGVNS, per germline. CDR3 loop: CASTLGGTGGTQYF. Here the CDR3 DNA reads TGTGCCAGCACCCTTGGCGGGACAGGGGGAACCCAGTACTTC.